Listed below are T cell receptor beta chains from one sample, sequenced in a study of identical twins. TCRdb recomputed calls from the 5' RACE reads with MiXCR, one row per CDR3 protein. The top ten clones hold around 0.48% of a sample with 460,000 or so distinct CDR3 sequences, 14% of them seen once. The same data also went into a second study, on yellow fever vaccine responses in identical twins.

The sample consisted of CD4+ T cells sorted from blood. The receptors shown here come from a woman aged 18-29 years in good health. CDR3s include the opening cysteine and the closing phenylalanine or tryptophan. Each record gives: D gene, J gene, V gene, clone size, CDR3 protein, CDR3 DNA. A D gene is named only where the DNA matches it firmly. A clone size is listed for some rows: how often the clone was seen (once, few, many), or a class if it is expanded.

>.|TRBJ2-3|TRBV19|.
CASTNRRQVDTQYF
TGTGCCAGTACGAACAGGAGACAGGTGGATACGCAGTATTTT
>TRBD1|TRBJ2-7|TRBV27|few
CASRNPWTGDYEQYF
TGTGCCAGCAGAAACCCGTGGACAGGGGACTACGAGCAGTACTTC
>.|TRBJ2-3|TRBV28|.
CASSPAGGTDTQYF
TGTGCCAGCAGTCCCGCTGGGGGCACAGATACGCAGTATTTT
>.|TRBJ1-1|TRBV10-3|few
CAISDREGTEAFF
TGTGCCATCAGTGACAGGGAAGGTACTGAAGCTTTCTTT
>.|TRBJ1-1|TRBV3-1|few
CASSQGGSNSEAFF
TGTGCCAGCAGCCAAGGGGGCAGCAACTCTGAAGCTTTCTTT
>TRBD1|TRBJ2-3|TRBV11-2|many
CASSVDRGTDTQYF
TGTGCCAGCAGCGTGGACAGGGGAACAGATACGCAGTATTTT
>TRBD2|TRBJ2-5|TRBV7-2|.
CASSSSRTSTETQYF
TGTGCCAGCAGCTCCTCCCGGACTAGCACCGAGACCCAGTACTTC
>.|TRBJ2-2|TRBV19|.
CASSTPGGAHTGELFF
TGTGCCAGTAGTACACCAGGGGGGGCCCACACCGGGGAGCTGTTTTTT
>.|TRBJ2-1|TRBV12-3/TRBV12-4|.
CASSRAQTGYNEQFF
TGTGCCAGCAGCCGGGCCCAGACGGGGTACAATGAGCAGTTCTTC
>.|TRBJ2-5|TRBV6-1|many
CASSAEGETQYF
TGTGCCAGCAGTGCAGAGGGGGAGACCCAGTACTTC
>TRBD2|TRBJ2-7|TRBV28|.
CASSRLAGWEQYF
TGTGCCAGCAGTCGACTAGCGGGATGGGAGCAGTACTTC
>TRBD1|TRBJ2-2|TRBV12-3/TRBV12-4|many
CASSGTGGELFF
TGTGCCAGCAGTGGGACAGGCGGGGAGCTGTTTTTT
>.|TRBJ2-3|TRBV27|.
CASSLGSLGKDTQYF
TGTGCCAGCAGTTTAGGGTCCCTCGGGAAAGATACGCAGTATTTT
>.|TRBJ2-1|TRBV10-3|few
CATCDWTAYNEQFF
TGTGCCACCTGCGACTGGACTGCCTACAATGAGCAGTTCTTC
>TRBD1|TRBJ2-2|TRBV5-1|few
CASSLDRGTNTGELFF
TGCGCCAGCAGCTTGGACAGGGGCACGAACACCGGGGAGCTGTTTTTT
>.|TRBJ2-7|TRBV28|.
CASRPDSLGSYEQYF
TGTGCCAGCAGACCGGACAGCCTAGGATCCTACGAGCAGTACTTC
>.|TRBJ1-1|TRBV7-9|few
CASSFVRTDKAFF
TGTGCCAGCAGCTTCGTTCGGACGGACAAAGCTTTCTTT
>TRBD2|TRBJ2-4|TRBV29-1|many
CSVAWTSASKNIQYF
TGCAGCGTTGCTTGGACTAGCGCATCCAAAAACATTCAGTACTTC
>.|TRBJ2-3|TRBV5-1|few
CASSPDPQITDTQYF
TGCGCCAGCAGCCCCGACCCACAAATCACAGATACGCAGTATTTT
>.|TRBJ1-2|TRBV21-1|.
CASSKAFDRLYGYTF
TGTGCCAGCAGCAAAGCGTTCGACAGGCTTTATGGCTACACCTTC
>TRBD2|TRBJ2-2|TRBV12-3/TRBV12-4|.
CASSFPGLAGGVTGELFF
TGTGCCAGCAGTTTTCCGGGGCTAGCGGGAGGAGTAACCGGGGAGCTGTTTTTT
>TRBD2|TRBJ2-7|TRBV18|few
CASSPLPAGGSYEQYF
TGTGCCAGCTCACCACTGCCGGCGGGAGGTTCCTACGAGCAGTACTTC
>.|TRBJ2-5|TRBV12-3/TRBV12-4|.
CASRPQGETQYF
TGTGCCAGCAGACCTCAAGGAGAGACCCAGTACTTC
>TRBD1|TRBJ1-1|TRBV6-5|few
CASSYSGGEAFF
TGTGCCAGCAGTTACTCAGGGGGCGAAGCTTTCTTT
>.|TRBJ2-2|TRBV29-1|.
CSGFAGFSTGELFF
TGCAGCGGGTTTGCGGGATTTAGCACCGGGGAGCTGTTTTTT
>TRBD1|TRBJ1-4|TRBV12-3/TRBV12-4|.
CASRPQGALEKLFF
TGTGCCAGCAGGCCACAGGGGGCGCTGGAAAAACTGTTTTTT
>.|TRBJ2-1|TRBV7-2|few
CASSLGPLEQYEQFF
TGTGCCAGCAGCTTAGGGCCTCTAGAACAATACGAGCAGTTCTTC
>.|TRBJ2-4|TRBV9|.
CASSGTAKNIQYF
TGTGCCAGCAGCGGTACTGCCAAAAACATTCAGTACTTC
>TRBD1|TRBJ2-7|TRBV7-2|few
CASSSSRTGVYEQYF
TGTGCCAGCAGCTCATCCCGGACAGGGGTCTACGAGCAGTACTTC
>TRBD2|TRBJ2-7|TRBV7-2|.
CASSRGVAGVSYEQYF
TGTGCCAGCAGCCGTGGGGTAGCGGGAGTTTCCTACGAGCAGTACTTC
>.|TRBJ2-1|TRBV15|many
CATSRDRNEQFF
TGTGCCACCAGCAGAGATAGGAATGAGCAGTTCTTC
>TRBD2|TRBJ2-7|TRBV29-1|.
CSVGSGGPYEQYF
TGCAGCGTTGGCAGCGGGGGGCCCTACGAGCAGTACTTC
>TRBD2|TRBJ2-1|TRBV12-3/TRBV12-4|.
CAGRLAGTNEQFF
TGTGCCGGAAGACTAGCGGGAACCAATGAGCAGTTCTTC
>.|TRBJ2-1|TRBV10-3|many
CAIGRTQNEQFF
TGTGCCATCGGTAGGACACAGAATGAGCAGTTCTTC
>TRBD2|TRBJ2-1|TRBV7-9|few
CASWAAGGVPLNEQFF
TGTGCCAGCTGGGCGGCGGGAGGGGTCCCCTTGAATGAGCAGTTCTTC
>.|TRBJ2-1|TRBV9|few
CASSGSRVGSSYNEQFF
TGTGCCAGCAGCGGCTCAAGGGTGGGGAGCTCCTACAATGAGCAGTTCTTC
>.|TRBJ2-5|TRBV29-1|.
CSGYMTGHKETQYF
TGCAGCGGCTACATGACAGGTCATAAAGAGACCCAGTACTTC
>.|TRBJ2-7|TRBV14|.
CASSQDGRWRCTYEQYF
TGTGCCAGCAGCCAAGATGGGCGGTGGCGGTGCACCTACGAGCAGTACTTC
>.|TRBJ2-7|TRBV3-1|many
CASSPGPWNEQYF
TGTGCCAGCAGCCCCGGACCCTGGAACGAGCAGTACTTC
>.|TRBJ1-2|TRBV10-3|.
CAISGGHLNYGYTF
TGTGCCATCAGTGGGGGACACCTTAACTATGGCTACACCTTC
>TRBD2|TRBJ2-2|TRBV15|.
CATSREGTSGVLGGELFF
TGTGCCACCAGCAGAGAAGGGACTAGCGGGGTATTGGGCGGGGAGCTGTTTTTT
>.|TRBJ2-3|TRBV5-1|few
CASSRLSTDTQYF
TGCGCCAGCAGCCGTTTGAGCACAGATACGCAGTATTTT
>TRBD2|TRBJ2-3|TRBV7-9|few
CAYPRSGGLTDTQYF
TGTGCCTATCCTCGTAGCGGGGGGCTCACAGATACGCAGTATTTT
>.|TRBJ2-2|TRBV3-1|many
CASSQDSSVAGELFF
TGTGCCAGCAGCCAAGATTCTAGTGTCGCCGGGGAGCTGTTTTTT
>TRBD1|TRBJ1-1|TRBV12-3/TRBV12-4|.
CASRLGQTNTEAFF
TGTGCCAGCAGGCTGGGACAGACGAACACTGAAGCTTTCTTT
>.|TRBJ2-7|TRBV2|.
CASRGILSSYEQYF
TGTGCCAGCAGGGGGATCTTAAGCTCCTACGAGCAGTACTTC
>TRBD2|TRBJ2-5|TRBV2|.
CALAGDPPETQYF
TGTGCCCTCGCGGGGGATCCCCCAGAGACCCAGTACTTC
>TRBD1|TRBJ1-4|TRBV5-1|.
CASSHSRGTGNEKLFF
TGCGCCAGCAGCCACTCGCGTGGGACAGGAAACGAAAAACTGTTTTTT
>.|TRBJ2-1|TRBV21-1|few
CASSCGTLGNEQFF
TGTGCCAGCAGTTGCGGGACCCTCGGTAATGAGCAGTTCTTC
>.|TRBJ2-1|TRBV29-1|few
CSVEQGGAYNEQFF
TGCAGCGTTGAACAAGGGGGGGCCTACAATGAGCAGTTCTTC
>.|TRBJ2-3|TRBV20-1|.
CSAPPQVADTQYF
TGCAGTGCCCCCCCCCAGGTCGCAGATACGCAGTATTTT
>.|TRBJ2-3|TRBV5-1|.
CASSFDRSDTQYF
TGCGCCAGCAGTTTTGACAGGTCAGATACGCAGTATTTT
>TRBD1|TRBJ1-6|TRBV9|few
CASSGETGGNSPLHF
TGTGCCAGCAGCGGAGAGACAGGGGGGAATTCACCCCTCCACTTT
>TRBD1|TRBJ2-5|TRBV6-5|.
CASSSGGPYQETQYF
TGTGCCAGCAGTTCAGGGGGACCGTACCAAGAGACCCAGTACTTC
>.|TRBJ2-3|TRBV27|few
CASSLRLGPRTDTQYF
TGTGCCAGCAGTTTAAGGCTGGGACCGCGCACAGATACGCAGTATTTT
>.|TRBJ2-5|TRBV12-3/TRBV12-4|few
CASSPHVPETQYF
TGTGCCAGCAGTCCCCACGTCCCGGAGACCCAGTACTTC
>.|TRBJ2-7|TRBV10-3|few
CAISVGNYEQYF
TGTGCCATCAGTGTAGGGAATTACGAGCAGTACTTC
>.|TRBJ2-2|TRBV2|.
CASRPRIAVGELFF
TGTGCCAGCAGGCCTAGAATTGCGGTCGGGGAGCTGTTTTTT
>TRBD2|TRBJ2-7|TRBV12-3/TRBV12-4|few
CASSFLRGGRQLPEQYF
TGTGCCAGCAGTTTCCTACGCGGCGGGAGACAATTGCCCGAGCAGTACTTC